The 28 T cell receptor beta chains given below trace back to one sample, sequenced in a study of T cells of healthy individuals. MiXCR, applied by TCRdb to the 5' RACE reads, yields one record per CDR3 protein. The sample consists of 65,000 to 95,000 distinct CDR3 sequences, more than 4.5% of them appearing once. These receptor sequences come from a female donor in good health.

The sample holds a few counts of this clonotype. The chain uses TRBV29-1 and TRBJ1-1; TRBD1 aligns across 9 bases. Germline V gene sequence: CDR1 SQVTM, CDR2 ANQGSEA. Germline trimming cut 4 bases from V and 7 bases from J; bases unmatched to any gene: 7. The length of the CDR3 is 13 residues. The CDR3 is CSVVSGQGYEAFF. Here the CDR3 DNA reads TGCAGCGTTGTTTCGGGACAGGGTTATGAAGCTTTCTTT.

V gene TRBV19 combines with J gene TRBJ2-5; D call uncertain. V lost 10 bases and J 5 bases, leaving 17 bases between the germline ends. CDR1 and CDR2 (germline): LNHDA, SQIVND (reference sequence). The CDR3 length is 13 residues. The CDR3 sequence is CANPPGQKETQYF. The CDR3 nucleotides are TGTGCCAACCCTCCTGGGCAGAAGGAGACCCAGTACTTC.

This clonotype was counted a few times. This rearrangement joins TRBV7-2 to TRBJ1-3; tentatively, D is TRBD1 (6 bases). The CDR3 is 19 amino acids. Trimming removed 1 base at V and 0 bases at J, with 19 bases between. CDR1 is SGHTA, CDR2 FQGNSA, per germline. The CDR3 loop reads CASSLVGAGQLNSGNTIYF. The CDR3 DNA follows: TGTGCCAGCAGCTTAGTCGGGGCCGGACAGTTAAACTCTGGAAACACCATATATTTT.

This clonotype has just a few counts. This rearrangement joins TRBV28 to TRBJ2-7, with 8 bases fitting TRBD1. This CDR3 is built from 15 residues. In germline, CDR1 is MDHEN, CDR2 SYDVKM. After removal of 7 bases from V and 3 bases from J, the junction contained 11 bases not matched to a gene. The DNA for the CDR3 is TGTGCCAGCACCCGGACAGGGTTTAGTTTCTACGAGCAGTACTTC. Protein sequence: CASTRTGFSFYEQYF.

This clonotype was seen ten or more times. The V call is TRBV29-1, the J call TRBJ2-1; TRBD1 might be the D (5 bases). The V end was cut by 6 bases, the J end by 5 bases, with 5 bases between. The germline V gene encodes CDR1 SQVTM and CDR2 ANQGSEA. This CDR3 is 10 amino acids long. The CDR3 is CSVGHNEQFF. The CDR3 nucleotides read TGCAGCGTGGGGCACAATGAGCAGTTCTTC.

This clonotype was seen at least ten times. The chain is built from TRBV12-3 or TRBV12-4 and TRBJ2-1; no definite D call. The CDR3 runs 12 residues. Trimming removed 0 bases at V and 8 bases at J, with 5 bases between. The CDR3 nucleotides read TGTGCCAGCAGTTTAGCGCTGTATGAGCAGTTCTTC. It yields the protein CASSLALYEQFF.

This clonotype was seen repeatedly, ten times or more. V is TRBV9 and J is TRBJ1-1, with TRBD1 as a possible D gene (5 bases). The V gene lost 4 bases and the J gene lost 4 bases, with 11 bases spanning the gap. The CDR3 sequence is 13 residues long. The V gene's germline CDR1 is SGDLS and CDR2 YYNGEE. The CDR3 bases are TGTGCCAGCAGCTTTCCAGGGTCCACTGAAGCTTTCTTT. Protein product: CASSFPGSTEAFF.

This clonotype was counted only a few times. One end of the junction does not line up with germline, which may come from a read error. The chain is built from TRBV7-2 and TRBJ2-1, with 9 nucleotides matching TRBD2. Germline values: CDR1 SGHTA, CDR2 FQGNSA. The CDR3 has 18 amino acids. In DNA, the CDR3 is TGTGCCAGCAGCCGATCTTCAGCGCGGACTAGCGCCTATAATGAGCAGTTCTTC. It translates to CASSRSSARTSAYNEQFF.

In its sample, this clonotype was seen a few times. V and J are TRBV20-1 and TRBJ2-7; 7 bases map to TRBD2. This CDR3 region has 14 residues. V lost 0 bases, J lost 1 base, and 3 bases stayed unmatched. CDR1 is DFQATT, CDR2 SNEGSKA, per germline (reference sequence). CDR3 sequence: CSARDSSGSYEQYF. The CDR3 DNA reads TGCAGTGCTAGAGATTCTAGCGGTTCCTACGAGCAGTACTTC.

This clonotype was seen ten or more times. The chain is built from TRBV19 and TRBJ2-2, with D maybe TRBD1 (5 bases). The germline gives CDR1 LNHDA, CDR2 SQIVND (reference sequence). The V end was cut by 5 bases, the J end by 6 bases, with 10 bases between. The CDR3 is 13 residues long. This chain's CDR3 is CASSFSTAGELFF. The CDR3 nucleotides are TGTGCCAGTAGTTTTTCGACAGCCGGGGAGCTGTTTTTT.

The table lists this clonotype with many counts. V gene TRBV30 combines with J gene TRBJ2-3, with TRBD2 matching over 8 bases. Germline assignment: CDR1 GTSNPN and CDR2 SVGIG (reference sequence). V gave up 2 bases and J gave up 5 bases; unmatched junction bases: 21. This CDR3 spans 19 amino acids. In DNA, the CDR3 is TGTGCCTGGAGTCCGCTATTCGGGGCACTAGCGGAGCGGGGAGATACGCAGTATTTT. As protein: CAWSPLFGALAERGDTQYF.

The J gene is TRBJ2-5, the V gene TRBV7-9, with TRBD2 matching over 8 bases. V shed 3 bases and J 3 bases; nucleotides not matched to a gene: 6. Germline assignment: CDR1 SEHNR and CDR2 FQNEAQ (reference sequence). This CDR3 has 15 residues. The CDR3 loop is CASSFPGGSKETQYF. The CDR3 nucleotides are TGTGCCAGCAGCTTCCCGGGAGGGTCCAAAGAGACCCAGTACTTC. The full variable domain, rest sourced from reference TRBV7-9 and TRBJ2-5, is DTGVSQNPRHKITKRGQNVTFRCDPISEHNRLYWYRQTLGQGPEFLTYFQNEAQLEKSRLLSDRFSAERPKGSFSTLEIQRTEQGDSAMYLCASSFPGGSKETQYFGPGTRLLVL.

This clonotype turned up a few times. The J gene is TRBJ1-5, the V gene TRBV30; D remains ambiguous. Germline lookup yields CDR1 GTSNPN and CDR2 SVGIG (reference sequence). The ends were cut back, 0 bases at V and 1 base at J, with 4 bases in the middle. The CDR3 length is 13 residues. CDR3 loop: CAWSVGSNQPQHF. DNA of the CDR3: TGTGCCTGGAGTGTGGGGAGCAATCAGCCCCAGCATTTT.

The sample holds many counts of this clonotype. This chain uses TRBV6-5 with TRBJ1-2; D is unclear. This CDR3 comprises 12 residues. V lost 5 bases and J lost 5, with 9 bases in between. Per germline, CDR1 MNHEY and CDR2 SVGAGI. This CDR3 reads CASSLDRYGYTF. The CDR3 DNA follows: TGTGCCAGCAGTCTCGACCGGTATGGCTACACCTTC.

This clonotype has at least ten counts. The V call is TRBV5-5, the J call TRBJ2-1, with D tentatively TRBD2 (5 bases). The germline gives CDR1 SGHKS, CDR2 YYEKEE (reference sequence). With 5 bases removed from V and 3 bases from J, the gap between germline ends came to 12 bases. The length of the CDR3 is 14 residues. The CDR3 reads CASRPSHSYNEQFF. The CDR3 DNA sequence: TGTGCCAGCAGACCTAGCCACAGCTACAATGAGCAGTTCTTC.

This clonotype showed up many times. The V call is TRBV29-1, the J call TRBJ2-2; the D gene could be TRBD1 or TRBD2 (6 bases each). The CDR3 spans 16 residues. Trimming shortened V by 4 bases and J by 4 bases, and 19 bases separated the two germline ends. Germline lookup yields CDR1 SQVTM and CDR2 ANQGSEA. The CDR3 DNA reads as TGCAGCGTTGGGGGGCCACGGGGGCCGGGCACCGGGGAGCTGTTTTTT. Translation: CSVGGPRGPGTGELFF.

This clonotype occurred a few times. At one of its ends the junction is not consistent with the germline gene, which may arise from a read error. This chain joins TRBV11-2 and TRBJ2-4; D not certain. Germline CDR1 is SGHAT and CDR2 is FQNNGV. The CDR3 length is 13 residues. In nucleotides, the CDR3 is TGTGTCAGCAGCTTAATTTTACAAAACATTCAGTACTTC. This codes for CVSSLILQNIQYF.

V gene TRBV6-5 combines with J gene TRBJ1-5; D may be TRBD1 (5 bases). The CDR3 sequence is 14 residues long. Germline V gene lookup returns CDR1 MNHEY and CDR2 SVGAGI. Between the trimmed V and J ends, which lost 6 bases and 4 bases, there was a span of 13 bases. The CDR3 DNA reads TGTGCCAGCAGCAAAAGGGACGGAAATCAGCCCCAGCATTTT. Translating it yields CASSKRDGNQPQHF.

This clonotype was picked up a small number of times. The chain has TRBV20-1 and TRBJ1-4; the match to TRBD1 covers 10 bases. Germline V CDR1 and CDR2: DFQATT, SNEGSKA (reference sequence). V trimming: 1 base; J trimming: 4 bases; junction bases outside the gene matches: 15. There are 19 residues in the CDR3. The CDR3 sequence is CSARGYRDRGSKLNEKLFF. In nucleotides, the CDR3 is TGCAGTGCTAGAGGGTACCGGGACAGGGGCTCAAAACTTAATGAAAAACTGTTTTTT.

This clonotype has ten or more counts. This rearrangement joins TRBV28 to TRBJ1-2; TRBD1 agrees at 8 bases. The germline V gene has CDR1 MDHEN and CDR2 SYDVKM. The V segment lost 4 bases and the J segment 8 bases; nucleotides outside the gene matches: 12. The CDR3 totals 15 residues. This CDR3 reads CASSSGQGTASGYTF. The CDR3 bases are TGTGCCAGCAGTTCCGGACAGGGAACGGCTTCCGGCTACACCTTC.

With regard to this clonotype: This may arise from a read error, as a much more abundant clone is one base away. The chain carries TRBV11-2 and TRBJ2-3, with 11 bases matching TRBD2. This CDR3 has 16 amino acids. Germline V gene sequence: CDR1 SGHAT, CDR2 FQNNGV. In DNA, the CDR3 is TGTGCCAGCAGCAGGCTAGCGGGAGGAAGCACAAATACGCAGTATTTT. Translating gives CASSRLAGGSTNTQYF.

There are a few counts of this clonotype. V usage is TRBV5-1 and J usage is TRBJ2-2, with 8 bases that match TRBD2. V was clipped by 7 bases and J by 7 bases; unmatched bases: 15. This CDR3 contains 16 residues. The germline V gene has CDR1 SGHRS and CDR2 YFSETQ. CDR3 in DNA: TGCGCCAGCGAATCCCCCGGAGCGGGAGTTGTCGGGGAGCTGTTTTTT. It codes for CASESPGAGVVGELFF.

This clonotype was detected many times. J is TRBJ2-2 and V is TRBV28; D unresolved. Trimming shortened V by 6 bases and J by 5 bases, and 7 bases separated the two germline ends. The CDR3 covers 12 residues. CDR1 is MDHEN and CDR2 is SYDVKM in the germline V gene. CDR3: CASRRSTGELFF. As DNA, the CDR3 is TGTGCCAGCAGAAGGTCGACCGGGGAGCTGTTTTTT.

This clonotype has only a few counts. The genes are TRBV4-2 and TRBJ1-5; tentative D call: TRBD1 (6 bases). Trimming stripped 1 base from V and 7 bases from J, with 14 bases between. CDR3 length: 15 residues. CDR1 and CDR2 (germline): LGHNA, YNFKEQ. The CDR3 sequence is CASSQGLGGDQPQHF. CDR3 bases: TGTGCCAGCAGCCAAGGGCTCGGGGGCGACCAGCCCCAGCATTTT.

Only a few counts were recorded for this clonotype. The gene calls are TRBV4-3 and TRBJ2-7; D remains ambiguous. This CDR3 is built from 14 residues. The V gene lost 4 bases and the J gene lost 0 bases, with 10 bases spanning the gap. Germline V gene data show CDR1 as LGHNA and CDR2 as YSLEER. The CDR3 nucleotides are TGCGCCAGCAGCCCATCGACACTCTCCTACGAGCAGTACTTC. This encodes CASSPSTLSYEQYF.

This clonotype was seen a handful of times. V is TRBV29-1 and J is TRBJ2-7; the match to TRBD1 covers 8 bases. The CDR3 has 13 amino acids. Per the germline V gene, CDR1 is SQVTM and CDR2 is ANQGSEA. The V gene end was trimmed by 4 bases and the J gene end by 6 bases; junction bases not matched to a gene: 8. The DNA of the CDR3 is TGCAGCGTTGGGTGGCAGGGGGCAGGCGAGCAGTACTTC. This codes for CSVGWQGAGEQYF.

The table lists this clonotype with many counts. The chain has TRBV7-2 and TRBJ2-5, with D possibly matching TRBD2 (5 bases). V gave up 5 bases and J gave up 5 bases, with 15 bases separating them. CDR3 length: 14 residues. Germline V gene lookup returns CDR1 SGHTA and CDR2 FQGNSA. The DNA of the CDR3 is TGTGCCAGCAGCCCTGAACTAGGGCTCGAGACCCAGTACTTC. It specifies CASSPELGLETQYF. Full variable domain (remainder filled in from reference TRBV7-2 and TRBJ2-5): GAGVSQSPSNKVTEKGKDVELRCDPISGHTALYWYRQSLGQGLEFLIYFQGNSAPDKSGLPSDRFSAERTGGSVSTLTIQRTQQEDSAVYLCASSPELGLETQYFGPGTRLLVL.

This clonotype was counted a few times. J is TRBJ2-5 and V is TRBV2; 8 bases fit TRBD1. V shed 7 bases, J shed 5 bases, and the junction held 3 bases outside the gene matches. This CDR3 is 12 amino acids long. Germline CDR1 and CDR2: SNHLY and FYNNEI. DNA for the CDR3: TGTGCCAGCAAAAGGACAGGGGAGACCCAGTACTTC. Its protein is CASKRTGETQYF. Using reference TRBV2 and TRBJ2-5 for the parts outside the CDR3, the full variable domain is EPEVTQTPSHQVTQMGQEVILRCVPISNHLYFYWYRQILGQKVEFLVSFYNNEISEKSEIFDDQFSVERPDGSNFTLKIRSTKLEDSAMYFCASKRTGETQYFGPGTRLLVL.